The entry below describes one T cell receptor beta chain. A much larger clone differs by one base, so this may be a read error. In the same sample, other DNA sequences code for this CDR3. This entry comes from a study of blood T cell repertoires in COVID-19. About the research overall: COVID-19 samples collected from the United States, Italy and Spain covered acute and convalescent phases.

In Seattle, patients joined the study during active infection and were tracked longitudinally. In the original analysis: The authors estimated nucleated cell counts from reference gene primer amplification. TCRdb's copy holds only in-frame clones and misses some; the assay was immunoSEQ multiplex PCR. That table supplies the V and J calls and clone size; D and trimming were determined from the DNA. This sample carries around 300,000 clones, about nine tenths of them seen once, and the ten largest clones take roughly 2.9%. This receptor was taken from a woman aged 25 to 45 with COVID-19, enrolled during active disease. The sample consisted of peripheral blood.

The CDR3 nucleotides are TGCGCCAGCAGCCCGGACAGGGGAAACTATGGCTACACCTTC. Its translation: CASSPDRGNYGYTF. The chain combines TRBV5-1 with TRBJ1-2; TRBD1 matches 9 bases. With V trimmed by 4 bases and J by 2 bases, 3 bases remained unmatched. The CDR3 length is 14 residues. Germline CDR1 reads SGHRS; CDR2 reads YFSETQ.